This T cell receptor beta chain was sequenced for a study of naive and memory T cell subsets. Study-level findings and limits: Possibly reflecting memory cells re-expressing CD45RA, a few larger clonotypes occurred in naive repertoires, especially CD8. Gini index rose across naive, CM, EM and EMRA in CD4 and CD8. Naive and memory repertoire findings lacked a ground truth for validation.

Both TRBC1 and TRBC2 were covered by a beta constant-region primer of two equimolar oligonucleotides. The ligated cDNA underwent four PCR rounds using SP2 and nested alpha and beta constant-region primers. TCRdb re-called the UMI-ligation and nested PCR reads with MiXCR, one entry per CDR3 protein. The repertoire holds some 110,000 distinct CDR3 sequences, with approximately 15% as singletons. The sample holds one count of this clonotype. The antigen is undetermined. This may arise from a read error, as a much more abundant clone is one base away. The germline gives CDR1 SGHDN, CDR2 FVKESK. The CDR3 consists of 13 residues.

The TCR was taken from a human donor in good health. V is TRBV14 and J is TRBJ2-7; D is possibly TRBD2 (5 bases). The source material was naive CD8+ T cells from blood. This chain's CDR3 is CDSSQDAGYEQYF. The DNA of the CDR3 is TGTGACAGCAGCCAAGATGCGGGCTACGAGCAGTACTTC.